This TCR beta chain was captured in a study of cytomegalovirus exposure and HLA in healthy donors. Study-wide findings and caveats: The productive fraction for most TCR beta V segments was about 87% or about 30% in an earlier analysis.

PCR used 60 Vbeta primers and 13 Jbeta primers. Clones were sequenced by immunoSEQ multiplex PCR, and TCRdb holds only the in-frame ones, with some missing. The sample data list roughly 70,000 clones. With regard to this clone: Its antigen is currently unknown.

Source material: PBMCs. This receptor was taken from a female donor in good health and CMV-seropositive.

The CDR3 bases are TGTGCCAGCTCGATGACACTGGACTACGAGCAGTACTTC. Translated: CASSMTLDYEQYF. This chain joins TRBV18 and TRBJ2-7; D gene ambiguous. Trimming shortened V by 6 bases and J by 3 bases, and 12 bases separated the two germline ends. Germline assignment: CDR1 KGHSH and CDR2 LQKENI. This CDR3 has 13 amino acids.